Each of the 7 T cell receptor beta chains below was sequenced from the same sample in a study of shared clonotypes between healthy human individuals. Only in-frame clones appear in the TCRdb table, and some are missing; sequencing was by immunoSEQ multiplex PCR. The profile shows more than 600,000 clones, about 90% of them singletons. The naive CD8 subset, CD45RO-negative cells positively selected for CCR7, excluded terminally differentiated effector memory CD45RA+ cells. Sequencing used naive CD8+ T cells sorted from blood. These receptors were taken from a man younger than 45 in good health.

The rearrangement uses TRBV4-3 and TRBJ1-1, with a weak D call TRBD1 (5 bases). This CDR3 comprises 12 residues. Trimming pared 1 base from V and 7 bases from J, leaving 7 bases between. Germline CDR1 LGHNA, CDR2 YSLEER. The CDR3 protein is CASSQAGIEAFF. DNA for the CDR3: TGCGCCAGCAGCCAAGCAGGGATTGAAGCTTTCTTT.

The genes are TRBV7-9 and TRBJ2-1; D tentatively reads TRBD1 or TRBD2 (5 bases each). Per germline, CDR1 SEHNR and CDR2 FQNEAQ (reference sequence). The CDR3 spans 13 residues. The germline V and J ends were trimmed by 5 bases and 9 bases, with 14 bases remaining between them. The CDR3 DNA reads as TGTGCCAGCAGCCTACTAGTTGGGACTGAGCAGTTCTTC. It translates to CASSLLVGTEQFF.

The chain couples TRBV7-2 to TRBJ2-6, with 8 bases identical to TRBD1. The V gene end was trimmed by 5 bases and the J gene end by 0 bases; junction bases not matched to a gene: 9. There are 18 residues in the CDR3. The germline gives CDR1 SGHTA, CDR2 FQGNSA. CDR3 sequence: CASSIRTGISSGANVLTF. CDR3 bases: TGTGCCAGCAGCATCAGGACAGGGATAAGCTCTGGGGCCAACGTCCTGACTTTC. The variable domain in full, with the rest retrieved from reference TRBV7-2 and TRBJ2-6, is GAGVSQSPSNKVTEKGKDVELRCDPISGHTALYWYRQSLGQGLEFLIYFQGNSAPDKSGLPSDRFSAERTGGSVSTLTIQRTQQEDSAVYLCASSIRTGISSGANVLTFGAGSRLTVL.

The chain employs TRBV4-1 and TRBJ2-7; D remains unclear. The CDR3 covers 15 residues. V gave up 1 base and J gave up 0 bases, with 10 bases separating them. Germline CDR1 reads MGHRA; CDR2 reads YSYEKL. The CDR3: CASSQVGVPSYEQYF. In nucleotides, the CDR3 is TGCGCCAGCAGCCAAGTTGGCGTTCCCTCCTACGAGCAGTACTTC.

The chain is built from TRBV12-2 and TRBJ2-5; the table's D call, TRBD2, has no DNA check behind it. TRBV12-2 is an annotated pseudogene. This CDR3 comprises 18 residues. CDR3 sequence reads: CASRFRPPGLAGWETQYF. Written as DNA, the CDR3 is TGTGCAAGTCGCTTTCGTCCCCCGGGGCTAGCGGGATGGGAGACCCAGTACTTC.

The chain couples TRBV9 to TRBJ2-1, with 9 bases identical to TRBD2. Germline values: CDR1 SGDLS, CDR2 YYNGEE. This CDR3 contains 18 residues. The ends lost 4 bases at V and 1 base at J; junction bases unmatched: 12. CDR3 loop: CASSSPGLALASYNEQFF. CDR3 bases: TGTGCCAGCAGCTCGCCGGGACTAGCCTTGGCATCCTACAATGAGCAGTTCTTC.

The V call is TRBV5-1, the J call TRBJ2-1, with a possible D match to TRBD2 (6 bases). The germline gives CDR1 SGHRS, CDR2 YFSETQ. The V end was cut by 2 bases, the J end by 3 bases, with 12 bases between. CDR3 size: 15 residues. CDR3 loop: CASSFSGGYYNEQFF. The DNA for the CDR3 is TGCGCCAGCAGCTTTAGCGGAGGGTACTACAATGAGCAGTTCTTC.